This paragraph reports one T cell receptor beta chain. Trimming removed 3 bases from V and 5 bases from J, with 13 bases in between. This CDR3 is built from 14 residues. Germline V gene data show CDR1 as DFQATT and CDR2 as SNEGSKA (reference sequence). Participants, about 18 to 100 years old, spanned about two dozen US areas. The study assigned cohorts using participant-reported clinical history. In Cohort 3, a recovered donor had either two negative PCRs, clearance, or symptom resolution. Only in-frame clones appear in the TCRdb table, and some are missing; sequencing was by immunoSEQ multiplex PCR. The sample has about 440,000 clones; less than 95% are singletons. The sample is drawn from a study of blood T cell repertoires in COVID-19. Study-level background: Acute-phase and convalescent COVID-19 samples originated in the United States, Italy and Spain.

Sequenced material: PBMCs or T cells enriched from blood (not recorded which). The TCR sequence derives from a man aged 18 to 30 who had recovered from COVID-19. The chain is built from TRBV20-1 and TRBJ2-2; unclear D gene. CDR3 region: CSASGPSRTGELFF. The CDR3 DNA reads TGCAGTGCTAGTGGTCCTTCGAGGACCGGGGAGCTGTTTTTT.